Listed below are T cell receptor beta chains from one sample, sequenced in a study of blood T cells in healthy people across ages. TCRdb fed the 5' RACE reads into MiXCR, producing one record per CDR3 protein. The sample consists of approximately 1,100,000 distinct CDR3 sequences, more than 40% of them appearing once. Material for sequencing was blood. The receptors were sampled from a woman aged 60-75 years in good health. Each CDR3 is given with its conserved first and last residue. The D gene is left open where the match is weak. Size values are once, few and many counts, or a class for expanded clones, and some rows have none.

d_call j_call v_call clone_size cdr3_nt cdr3_aa
- TRBJ2-5 TRBV11-1 - TGTGCCAGCAGCTTTCTGGGCCAGGTCCAAGAGACCCAGTACTTC CASSFLGQVQETQYF
- TRBJ2-3 TRBV7-8 - TGTGCCAGCAGCACAAGGGACGGACCCACAGATACGCAGTATTTT CASSTRDGPTDTQYF
TRBD1 TRBJ2-1 TRBV28 - TGTGCCAGCAAGGGGGCAGTATACAATGAGCAGTTCTTC CASKGAVYNEQFF
TRBD2 TRBJ2-3 TRBV11-2 - TGTGCCAGCAGCTTAGGGAATAGCGGGTCCTCTAGCACAGATACGCAGTATTTT CASSLGNSGSSSTDTQYF
TRBD1 TRBJ1-4 TRBV2 - TGTGCCAGCAAAGGGGACAGCGAAAAACTGTTTTTT CASKGDSEKLFF
TRBD1 TRBJ1-4 TRBV28 - TGTGCCAGCACCCAAGGGGACAGGGAAAAACTGTTTTTT CASTQGDREKLFF
TRBD1 TRBJ2-7 TRBV28 - TGTGCCAGCAGTTTACTCCTGACAGGGTCCTACGAGCAGTACTTC CASSLLLTGSYEQYF
- TRBJ2-7 TRBV20-1 - TGCAGTGCCAAAGACGTGCGGAGGACACCCTACGAGCAGTACTTC CSAKDVRRTPYEQYF
TRBD2 TRBJ2-1 TRBV29-1 - TGCAGCGTTGTGGGGGGGATTAGCGGGCTGTCCTACAATGAGCAGTTCTTC CSVVGGISGLSYNEQFF
- TRBJ2-1 TRBV3-1 few TGTGCCAGCAGCCAAGTTGGGGGGCTAGCGGAGCAGTTCTTC CASSQVGGLAEQFF
- TRBJ2-5 TRBV5-1 many TGCGCCAGCAGCGAAGGACACCAAGAGACCCAGTACTTC CASSEGHQETQYF
- TRBJ2-5 TRBV29-1 - TGCAGCGGGGCGGCCGGCCATGAGCAGTACTTC CSGAAGHEQYF
TRBD2 TRBJ2-4 TRBV28 - TGTGCCAGCAGTTTGCGGCTAGCGGGAACCAAAAACATTCAGTACTTC CASSLRLAGTKNIQYF
- TRBJ2-1 TRBV29-1 few TGCAGCGTTGATTTTTTGCAGTTCTTC CSVDFLQFF
- TRBJ2-7 TRBV12-5 few TGTGCTAGTGGTTTGGGGCCCTACGAGCAGTACTTC CASGLGPYEQYF
TRBD1 TRBJ2-3 TRBV20-1 few TGCAGTGCTAGCGAGCAGGGGGCAGAAGATACGCAGTATTTT CSASEQGAEDTQYF
- TRBJ2-1 TRBV25-1 - TGTGCCAGCAGTGAAGGTATCCGGGAGCAGTTCTTC CASSEGIREQFF
TRBD2 TRBJ2-1 TRBV12-3/TRBV12-4 - TGTGCCAGCAGTTTATTCGGGGGGGCTGGGGCTCGTAGCTCCTACAATGAGCAGTTCTTC CASSLFGGAGARSSYNEQFF
- TRBJ2-5 TRBV20-1 few TGCAGTGCTAGGAGGGATAACTTGGAGACCCAGTACTTC CSARRDNLETQYF
- TRBJ1-2 TRBV10-3 - TGTGCCATCAGTTTACAGGGAACCTATGGCTACACCTTC CAISLQGTYGYTF
- TRBJ2-7 TRBV12-3/TRBV12-4 many TGTGCCAGCAGCCCTGGTTTGGGGCCCTACGAGCAGTACTTC CASSPGLGPYEQYF
- TRBJ2-1 TRBV5-1 - TGCGCCAGCAGCTTGGTCGGGAGCCCTAATGAGCAGTTCTTC CASSLVGSPNEQFF
- TRBJ2-7 TRBV27 few TGTGCCAGCAGTTTAGGGCAGGCCCCCACCTACGAGCAGTACTTC CASSLGQAPTYEQYF
- TRBJ2-1 TRBV19 - TGTGCCAGTAGTAGACTTAGCTTCTCCTACAATGAGCAGTTCTTC CASSRLSFSYNEQFF
TRBD1 TRBJ1-1 TRBV9 - TGTGCCAGCAGCGTGGGGCCGCGGACAGGGAACACTGAAGCTTTCTTT CASSVGPRTGNTEAFF
- TRBJ1-6 TRBV12-3/TRBV12-4 - TGTGCCAGCACAAACCAGGGTGGACCCCTCCACTTT CASTNQGGPLHF
- TRBJ2-6 TRBV4-1 few TGCGCCAGCAGCCAAGATACCGGGGTGGGAGGGGCCAACGTCCTGACTTTC CASSQDTGVGGANVLTF
TRBD2 TRBJ2-7 TRBV5-5 - TGTGCCAGCAGCTTGGCCCTGACTAGCGGGAGCCCCTCCTACGAGCAGTACTTC CASSLALTSGSPSYEQYF
- TRBJ2-1 TRBV13 - TGTGCCAGCAGCCTGTGGGCTTACAATGAGCAGTTCTTC CASSLWAYNEQFF
- TRBJ2-7 TRBV12-3/TRBV12-4 - TGTGCCAGCAGTGACCGGGTCATAACTTCCTACGAGCAGTACTTC CASSDRVITSYEQYF
- TRBJ1-1 TRBV27 - TGTGCCAGCAGTTTATCTAAGAACTTGAACACTGAAGCTTTCTTT CASSLSKNLNTEAFF
TRBD2 TRBJ2-7 TRBV9 - TGTGCCAGCAGCGTAGGAGCGGGAGGGTCCGCCTACGAGCAGTACTTC CASSVGAGGSAYEQYF
TRBD2 TRBJ2-1 TRBV4-2 few TGTGCCAGCAGCCAAGATATGCGGACTAGCGGCTCCTACAATGAGCAGTTCTTC CASSQDMRTSGSYNEQFF
- TRBJ2-1 TRBV6-4 once TGTGCCAGCAGTGATAGACCCCAGCGTGGGGATGAGCAGTTCTTC CASSDRPQRGDEQFF
- TRBJ2-1 TRBV7-9 - TGTGCCAGCAGCTTACGGGGCATGACCTACAATGAGCAGTTCTTC CASSLRGMTYNEQFF
- TRBJ2-3 TRBV6-5 - TGTGCCAGCAGTTACTTGCCCCGGGGCACCACAGATACGCAGTATTTT CASSYLPRGTTDTQYF
TRBD1 TRBJ1-1 TRBV12-5 - TGTGCTAGTGGGCCGGGACAGGGGTGGGTTCCTGAAGCTTTCTTT CASGPGQGWVPEAFF
- TRBJ2-3 TRBV7-6 - TGTGCCAGCAGCCGACTCCCCGGGGCAGATACGCAGTATTTT CASSRLPGADTQYF
- TRBJ2-3 TRBV2 few TGTGCCAGCAGTGTGGAGAGTGAGGCAGATACGCAGTATTTT CASSVESEADTQYF
TRBD2 TRBJ2-7 TRBV28 - TGTGCCAGCAGTCCCCTAGCGGAGAGCTCCGACGAGCAGTACTTC CASSPLAESSDEQYF
- TRBJ1-2 TRBV5-4 - TGTGCCAGCAGGTCCATTGAGGGAATCTATGGCTACACCTTC CASRSIEGIYGYTF
TRBD1 TRBJ2-5 TRBV27 - TGTGCCAGCGGACAGGGTCGGCCCCAAGAGACCCAGTACTTC CASGQGRPQETQYF
- TRBJ2-4 TRBV11-2 - TGTGCCAGCAGCTTACAACCACGGAGTAAAGCCAATGAGCAGTACTTC CASSLQPRSKANEQYF
TRBD2 TRBJ2-1 TRBV11-2 - TGTGCCAGCAGCCGGAGACTAGCGGGAGAGCCCTCCAATGAGCAGTTCTTC CASSRRLAGEPSNEQFF